Detailed here is one T cell receptor beta chain. This specimen belongs to a study of shared clonotypes between healthy human individuals. Profiled with immunoSEQ multiplex PCR; TCRdb holds only in-frame clones, not every one. Of around 2.3 million clones listed, approximately 95% are singletons. The germline V and J ends were trimmed by 6 bases and 4 bases, with 13 bases remaining between them. The CDR3 extends over 13 amino acids. CDR1 and CDR2 from the germline V gene are SGHRS and YFSETQ. The chain has TRBV5-1 and TRBJ2-5; D may match TRBD1 or TRBD2 (5 bases each). Material: naive CD4+ T cells sorted from blood. Subset noted: CD45RA+ positively selected. The receptor comes from a man aged 18-30 years in good health. For the CDR3, the DNA is TGCGCCAGCACCGGCACGAGGGGAGAGACCCAGTACTTC. Amino acid sequence: CASTGTRGETQYF. The variable domain in full, with the rest retrieved from reference TRBV5-1 and TRBJ2-5, is KAGVTQTPRYLIKTRGQQVTLSCSPISGHRSVSWYQQTPGQGLQFLFEYFSETQRNKGNFPGRFSGRQFSNSRSEMNVSTLELGDSALYLCASTGTRGETQYFGPGTRLLVL.